Here is one TCR beta chain with its context. The CDR3 runs to 17 residues. Trimming shortened V by 4 bases and J by 7 bases, and 22 bases separated the two germline ends. Germline lookup yields CDR1 LGHNA and CDR2 YNFKEQ. This entry is derived from a study of blood T cell repertoires in COVID-19. The table came from immunoSEQ multiplex PCR; TCRdb's copy has only in-frame clones and leaves some out. This table holds about 160,000 clones, around 80% found once. The sequenced sample consisted of peripheral blood. The chain uses TRBV4-2 and TRBJ2-2; D may be TRBD2 (6 bases). The sequence came from a human donor with acute or convalescent COVID-19. The donor label of this sample is uncertain. The CDR3 here is CASSRHEWRGMGGELFF. In DNA, the CDR3 is TGTGCCAGCAGCCGTCACGAATGGCGGGGAATGGGCGGGGAGCTGTTTTTT.